This section outlines one TCR beta chain sequence together with its context. Antigen specificity is unknown. The sample belongs to a study of vaccination effects on CD4 cells after COVID-19. Profiling relied on immunoSEQ multiplex PCR, and the TCRdb table lists in-frame clones only, not all of them. The sample consists of tens of thousands of clones, around 78% of them appearing once. Viral peptide pool expansion of antigen-specific CD4+ T cells preceded sequencing in the ViraFEST assay. Scientists isolated CD4+ T cells after an approximately 10-day culture period ended. Participants each got two BNT162b2 or mRNA-1273 vaccine doses. CDR1 is DFQATT, CDR2 SNEGSKA, per germline (reference sequence). The CDR3 has 13 amino acids. Trimming removed 3 bases at V and 4 bases at J, with 12 bases between.

The TCR sequence derives from a human donor who received a COVID-19 vaccine. The chain combines TRBV20-1 with TRBJ1-2; D is perhaps TRBD1 (6 bases). The source material was CD4+ T cells from PBMCs cultured with HCoV-OC43 spike peptides, sampled after COVID-19 vaccination. Noted subset: HCoV-OC43 spike overlapping peptide pool stimulation. The CDR3 DNA follows: TGCAGTGCTAGTGTTTGGGGGCCCTATGGCTACACCTTC. Protein product: CSASVWGPYGYTF.